This T cell receptor beta chain was observed in a study of cytomegalovirus exposure and HLA in healthy donors. Whole-study findings and limits: Reports credit the classifier with highly specific, highly sensitive diagnosis of cytomegalovirus status. The study labeled under 200 TCR beta chains cytomegalovirus-associated.

Notes on this clone: Its antigen is as yet unknown.

The assay was immunoSEQ multiplex PCR, and TCRdb's table has in-frame clones only and misses some. Among 150,000 to 200,000 clones listed, around 86% were seen once. This TCR came from a man aged 30 to 45 in good health and CMV-seropositive. Sequenced sample: PBMCs.

The CDR3 sequence is CASSRDRGPSEPQHF. The CDR3 nucleotides are TGTGCCAGCTCTCGGGACAGGGGCCCCTCGGAGCCCCAGCATTTT. The rearrangement links TRBV18 to TRBJ1-5; 10 positions match TRBD1. Germline values: CDR1 KGHSH, CDR2 LQKENI. The V and J ends lost 6 bases and 8 bases, in that order; junction bases with no gene match: 10. The CDR3 runs to 15 residues.